One and the same sample provided the 26 T cell receptor beta chains below, sequenced in a study of T cells expressing NK-cell markers. No DNA is given; TCRdb re-called the 5' RACE reads and lists each CDR3 protein once. Here the sample table reports 400,000 to 500,000 distinct CDR3 sequences. Sequencing input: blood T cells: a sorted CD56 or NKG2C T cell subset, CD4+ or CD8+ T cells, or bulk PBMC T cells (not recorded which). These receptor sequences come from a woman aged 18-69 years in good health.

The chain employs TRBV14 and TRBJ2-3; TCRdb gives TRBD1 as the D gene, but with no DNA this cannot be confirmed. The CDR3 contains 15 residues. Germline V CDR1 and CDR2: SGHDN, FVKESK. CDR3 residues: CASSPPGQITDTQYF.

The rearrangement uses TRBV7-9 and TRBJ1-1; TCRdb's D gene call, TRBD1, goes unchecked for lack of DNA. Germline-derived CDR1 and CDR2 are SEHNR and FQNEAQ (reference sequence). The CDR3 has 12 residues. Here the CDR3 reads CASSSAGTEAFF.

This rearrangement joins TRBV7-2 to TRBJ2-7; TCRdb designates TRBD2, a call that cannot be tested without DNA. This CDR3 has 13 amino acids. The germline V gene has CDR1 SGHTA and CDR2 FQGNSA. The CDR3: CASSLRGMGEQYF.

The chain carries TRBV20-1 and TRBJ1-5. CDR3 length: 13 amino acids. Germline V gene data show CDR1 as DFQATT and CDR2 as SNEGSKA (reference sequence). This CDR3 is CSALGSSNQPQHF.

This chain connects TRBV2 to TRBJ2-7; there is no DNA to check the TCRdb D call of TRBD1. The CDR3 contains 14 residues. Germline V gene lookup returns CDR1 SNHLY and CDR2 FYNNEI. CDR3: CASRAGASSYEQYF.

The chain recombines TRBV12-3 or TRBV12-4 with TRBJ1-3. The length of the CDR3 is 13 residues. The CDR3 reads CASSLRTGNTIYF.

The CDR3 sequence: CASKLLAGGLTDTQYF. The chain has TRBV7-2 and TRBJ2-3; TCRdb gives TRBD2 as the D gene, but with no DNA this cannot be confirmed. Per the germline V gene, CDR1 is SGHTA and CDR2 is FQGNSA. The CDR3 is 16 amino acids.

The chain's CDR3 is CASSPSGQGRSYNEQFF. This sequence joins TRBV28 and TRBJ2-1; TCRdb's D call of TRBD1 is untestable without DNA. The length of the CDR3 is 17 residues. CDR1 is MDHEN, CDR2 SYDVKM, per germline. The full variable domain, completed using reference TRBV28 and TRBJ2-1, is DVKVTQSSRYLVKRTGEKVFLECVQDMDHENMFWYRQDPGLGLRLIYFSYDVKMKEKGDIPEGYSVSREKKERFSLILESASTNQTSMYLCASSPSGQGRSYNEQFFGPGTRLTVL.

The J gene is TRBJ1-5, the V gene TRBV20-1; TCRdb returns TRBD1, unconfirmable since there is no DNA. This CDR3 has 14 amino acids. Germline CDR1 DFQATT, CDR2 SNEGSKA (reference sequence). CDR3 sequence reads: CSATSQGVGQPQHF.

The rearrangement joins TRBV20-1 to TRBJ2-3; the TCRdb D gene call, TRBD1, has no DNA to confirm it. The CDR3 consists of 12 residues. CDR1 and CDR2 from the germline V gene are DFQATT and SNEGSKA (reference sequence). The chain's CDR3 is CSAGGRTDTQYF.

J is TRBJ2-3 and V is TRBV6-5. Germline-derived CDR1 and CDR2 are MNHEY and SVGAGI. This CDR3 is 13 amino acids long. CDR3 residues: CASSFAYTDTQYF.

This chain uses TRBV28 with TRBJ2-5; the TRBD1 assignment by TCRdb is unverifiable without DNA. Germline CDR1 reads MDHEN; CDR2 reads SYDVKM. This CDR3 spans 13 amino acids. The chain's CDR3 is CATSDNGQETQYF.

V and J are TRBV11-2 and TRBJ2-2; lacking DNA, the TRBD2 call made by TCRdb goes unchecked. The CDR3 spans 19 residues. Germline V CDR1 and CDR2: SGHAT, FQNNGV. CDR3 loop: CASRVLAGGPRTRGGELFF. Full variable domain (missing parts from reference TRBV11-2 and TRBJ2-2): EAGVAQSPRYKIIEKRQSVAFWCNPISGHATLYWYQQILGQGPKLLIQFQNNGVVDDSQLPKDRFSAERLKGVDSTLKIQPAKLEDSAVYLCASRVLAGGPRTRGGELFFGEGSRLTVL.

This chain links TRBV7-2 with TRBJ2-1; lacking DNA, the TRBD1 call made by TCRdb goes unchecked. Germline lookup yields CDR1 SGHTA and CDR2 FQGNSA. This CDR3 spans 14 amino acids. CDR3 in amino acids: CASSLAAGVNEQFF.

The J gene is TRBJ2-3, the V gene TRBV4-3; TCRdb's D call of TRBD1 is untestable without DNA. CDR1 and CDR2 (germline): LGHNA, YSLEER. This CDR3 comprises 14 residues. This CDR3 reads CASSTAGTTNTQYF.

The V and J genes are TRBV20-1 and TRBJ2-7. Germline V gene data show CDR1 as DFQATT and CDR2 as SNEGSKA (reference sequence). This CDR3 is 15 amino acids long. The chain's CDR3 is CSARDPRPSSYEQYF.

This chain links TRBV28 with TRBJ1-1; TCRdb's D call, TRBD1, is unchecked because there is no DNA. The V gene's germline CDR1 is MDHEN and CDR2 SYDVKM. CDR3 length: 12 residues. CDR3 sequence: CASSYRRGEAFF.

The chain couples TRBV3-1 to TRBJ1-1. Germline lookup yields CDR1 LGHDT and CDR2 YNNKEL (reference sequence). CDR3 size: 14 residues. CDR3: CASSQAGVNTEAFF.

The chain has TRBV11-2 and TRBJ1-4. Germline assignment: CDR1 SGHAT and CDR2 FQNNGV. The CDR3 is 17 amino acids. This CDR3 reads CASSPGLKPWESEKLFF.

The chain combines TRBV19 with TRBJ2-1; TCRdb calls TRBD2, which cannot be checked without DNA. The germline gives CDR1 LNHDA, CDR2 SQIVND (reference sequence). The CDR3 length is 16 residues. CDR3 amino acids: CASSPWDGRRGNEQFF.

The J gene is TRBJ2-3, the V gene TRBV7-8; TCRdb designates TRBD2, a call that cannot be tested without DNA. CDR1 and CDR2 from the germline V gene are SGHVS and FQNEAQ. This CDR3 contains 15 residues. The CDR3 loop reads CASSLAGGPVDTQYF.

The chain joins TRBV11-2 to TRBJ2-2; TCRdb's D call of TRBD1 is untestable without DNA. The CDR3 runs 15 residues. Germline V gene data show CDR1 as SGHAT and CDR2 as FQNNGV. Here the CDR3 reads CASSTGTGGSGELFF. The full variable domain, completed using reference TRBV11-2 and TRBJ2-2, is EAGVAQSPRYKIIEKRQSVAFWCNPISGHATLYWYQQILGQGPKLLIQFQNNGVVDDSQLPKDRFSAERLKGVDSTLKIQPAKLEDSAVYLCASSTGTGGSGELFFGEGSRLTVL.

The chain employs TRBV10-3 and TRBJ2-7; TCRdb outputs TRBD2, but without DNA this stays unchecked. The V gene's germline CDR1 is ENHRY and CDR2 SYGVKD. The CDR3 runs to 14 residues. CDR3 amino acids: CAISEEGSPYEQYF.

The chain recombines TRBV4-2 with TRBJ1-2; as DNA is missing, the TRBD1 call by TCRdb cannot be tested. Per germline, CDR1 LGHNA and CDR2 YNFKEQ. The CDR3 length is 15 residues. CDR3 sequence reads: CASSQTPGAGYGYTF.

J is TRBJ2-1 and V is TRBV20-1; TCRdb's D gene call, TRBD2, goes unchecked for lack of DNA. Germline-derived CDR1 and CDR2 are DFQATT and SNEGSKA (reference sequence). The CDR3 is 14 amino acids. CDR3 loop: CSARGGSVNNEQFF.

This chain links TRBV29-1 with TRBJ2-5; with no DNA, the TCRdb D assignment of TRBD1 cannot be verified. Germline assignment: CDR1 SQVTM and CDR2 ANQGSEA. CDR3 length: 12 residues. The CDR3 region is CSVGPSQETQYF.